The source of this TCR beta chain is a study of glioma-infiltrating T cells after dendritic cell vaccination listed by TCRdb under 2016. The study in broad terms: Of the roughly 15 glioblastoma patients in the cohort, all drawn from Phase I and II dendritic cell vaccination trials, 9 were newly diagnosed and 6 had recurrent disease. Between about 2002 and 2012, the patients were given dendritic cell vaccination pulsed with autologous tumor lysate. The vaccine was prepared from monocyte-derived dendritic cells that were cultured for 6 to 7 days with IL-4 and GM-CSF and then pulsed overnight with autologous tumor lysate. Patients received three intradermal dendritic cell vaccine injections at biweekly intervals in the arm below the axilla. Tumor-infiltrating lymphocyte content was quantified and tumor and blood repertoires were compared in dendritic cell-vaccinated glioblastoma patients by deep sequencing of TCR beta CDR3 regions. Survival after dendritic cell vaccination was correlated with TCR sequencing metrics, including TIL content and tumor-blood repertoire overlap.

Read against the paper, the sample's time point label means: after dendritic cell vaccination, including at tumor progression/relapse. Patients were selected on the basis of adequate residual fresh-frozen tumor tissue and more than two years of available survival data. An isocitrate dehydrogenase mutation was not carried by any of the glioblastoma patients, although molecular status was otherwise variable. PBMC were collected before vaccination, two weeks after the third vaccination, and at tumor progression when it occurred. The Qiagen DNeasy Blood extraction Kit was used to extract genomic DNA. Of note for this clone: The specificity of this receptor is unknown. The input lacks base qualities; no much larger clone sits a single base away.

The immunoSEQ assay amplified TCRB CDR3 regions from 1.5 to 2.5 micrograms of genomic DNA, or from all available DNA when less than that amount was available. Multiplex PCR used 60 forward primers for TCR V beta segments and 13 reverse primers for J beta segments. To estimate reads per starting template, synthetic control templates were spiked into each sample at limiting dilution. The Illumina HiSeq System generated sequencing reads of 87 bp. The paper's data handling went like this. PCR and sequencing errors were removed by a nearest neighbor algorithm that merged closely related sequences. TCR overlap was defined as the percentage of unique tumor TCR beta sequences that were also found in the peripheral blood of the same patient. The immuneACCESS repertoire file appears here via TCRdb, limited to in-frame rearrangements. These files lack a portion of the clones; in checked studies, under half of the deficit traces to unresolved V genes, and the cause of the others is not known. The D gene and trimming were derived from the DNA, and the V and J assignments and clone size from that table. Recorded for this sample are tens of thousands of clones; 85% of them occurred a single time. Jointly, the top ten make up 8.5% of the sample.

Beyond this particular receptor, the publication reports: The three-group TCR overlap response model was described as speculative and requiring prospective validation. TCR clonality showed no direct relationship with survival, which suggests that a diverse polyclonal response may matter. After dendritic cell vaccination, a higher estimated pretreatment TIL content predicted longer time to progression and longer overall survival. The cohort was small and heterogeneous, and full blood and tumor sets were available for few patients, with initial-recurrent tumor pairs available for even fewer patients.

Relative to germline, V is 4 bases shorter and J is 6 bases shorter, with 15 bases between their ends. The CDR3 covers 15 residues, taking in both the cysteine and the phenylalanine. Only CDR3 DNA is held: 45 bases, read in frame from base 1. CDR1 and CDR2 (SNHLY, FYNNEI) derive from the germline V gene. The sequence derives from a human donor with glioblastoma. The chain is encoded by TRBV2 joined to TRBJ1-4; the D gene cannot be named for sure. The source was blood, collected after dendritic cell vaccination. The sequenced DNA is TGTGCCAGCAGTGTTAGAGGGAGTGTGGATGAAAAACTGTTTTTT. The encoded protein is CASSVRGSVDEKLFF. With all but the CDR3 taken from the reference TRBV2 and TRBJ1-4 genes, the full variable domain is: EPEVTQTPSHQVTQMGQEVILRCVPISNHLYFYWYRQILGQKVEFLVSFYNNEISEKSEIFDDQFSVERPDGSNFTLKIRSTKLEDSAMYFCASSVRGSVDEKLFFGSGTQLSVL.